This is a list of T cell receptor beta chains from one sample in a study of monozygotic twins with inflammatory bowel disease. After re-calling the 5' RACE reads, TCRdb lists one entry per CDR3 protein, DNA absent. The repertoire shows 150,000 to 200,000 distinct CDR3 sequences; the top ten hold 2.4%. The sequenced material came from blood. The receptor set was obtained from a human donor with ulcerative colitis or Crohn's disease, or a healthy co-twin of an affected twin (not recorded which). Both conserved end residues are part of each CDR3. Fields, in order: clone size, V gene, J gene, CDR3 protein. For some rows the clone size is stated as once, few or many, or as a class when expanded; others skip it.

NA	TRBV11-2	TRBJ2-5	CASSLSSRQETQYF
NA	TRBV5-4	TRBJ2-1	CASSLEGGGSYNEQFF
NA	TRBV20-1	TRBJ2-7	CSARDFQRESYEQYF
NA	TRBV7-9	TRBJ1-2	CASSSKPDLGGYTF
NA	TRBV15	TRBJ2-2	CATSRELGSTGELFF
NA	TRBV5-6	TRBJ1-1	CASSLWGAYVSAEAFF
NA	TRBV7-9	TRBJ1-2	CASSSAARNYGYTF
NA	TRBV4-3	TRBJ2-1	CASSQESASGRGEQFF
NA	TRBV29-1	TRBJ1-4	CSVRPGGPHEKLFF
NA	TRBV7-2	TRBJ2-5	CASSLWTSGGVGTQYF
medium-sized	TRBV20-1	TRBJ1-5	CSARGGHENQPQHF
NA	TRBV18	TRBJ2-1	CASRSATYNEQFF
NA	TRBV28	TRBJ1-3	CARKRSGSGNTIYF
NA	TRBV6-6	TRBJ2-1	CASSNRDEQFF
NA	TRBV18	TRBJ2-1	CASSRGQGGHLGVPNEQFF
NA	TRBV7-9	TRBJ1-1	CASSYLLVGSPEAFF
NA	TRBV20-1	TRBJ2-2	CSARKAANTGELFF
NA	TRBV7-3	TRBJ2-2	CASSLGGGDGELFF
NA	TRBV7-2	TRBJ2-5	CASSSQRGSYEETQYF
NA	TRBV12-5	TRBJ2-2	CASGLVLPGQGNTGELFF
NA	TRBV2	TRBJ1-6	CASTGTSDSPLHF
NA	TRBV5-5	TRBJ2-1	CASSLSGSSYNEQFF
NA	TRBV11-2	TRBJ2-7	CASSFLGAYSYEQYF
NA	TRBV5-1	TRBJ2-7	CASSFQPNYEQYF
NA	TRBV5-1	TRBJ2-7	CASSYSSGPYEQYF
NA	TRBV29-1	TRBJ2-1	CSVEPPDRGRNEQFF
NA	TRBV2	TRBJ2-1	CASAISSYNEQFF
NA	TRBV4-2	TRBJ1-2	CASSPGQGAYDGYTF
NA	TRBV9	TRBJ1-1	CASSVGGTLEAFF
NA	TRBV20-1	TRBJ2-7	CSAGVAGGGSYEQYF
NA	TRBV7-2	TRBJ2-1	CASSADRPPYNEQFF
NA	TRBV6-1	TRBJ1-1	CASSEAGSGSTEAFF
NA	TRBV12-3/TRBV12-4	TRBJ2-5	CASSLRRAGLSETQYF
NA	TRBV21-1	TRBJ2-7	CASSNGPRDFSSYEQYF
NA	TRBV15	TRBJ2-7	CATSRDVFSDEQYF
NA	TRBV7-7	TRBJ1-1	CASSPWTGRIATEAFF
NA	TRBV13	TRBJ2-1	CASSLGGHLDNEQFF
NA	TRBV7-2	TRBJ1-5	CASTLGGTGNQPQHF
NA	TRBV18	TRBJ1-2	CASSPTIYGYTF
NA	TRBV12-3/TRBV12-4	TRBJ2-4	CASSLATRGDIQYF
NA	TRBV6-1	TRBJ2-7	CASSESGYEQYF
NA	TRBV7-9	TRBJ1-4	CASSLLGLEKLFF
NA	TRBV20-1	TRBJ2-7	CSALSGRSYEQYF
NA	TRBV5-1	TRBJ2-2	CASSPTGVGTGELFF
NA	TRBV4-1	TRBJ1-2	CASSHGQGGDGYTF
NA	TRBV11-2	TRBJ2-4	CASSLGQGRNIQYF
NA	TRBV6-2/TRBV6-3	TRBJ2-1	CTSSSISGGTYNEQFF
NA	TRBV4-1	TRBJ1-5	CASSQEVTGGNQPQHF
NA	TRBV20-1	TRBJ2-3	CSASAGGRVGDTQYF
NA	TRBV4-1	TRBJ1-1	CASSRLQGGTEAFF
NA	TRBV5-1	TRBJ2-7	CASSLGPLPAYEQYF
NA	TRBV7-9	TRBJ2-7	CASSLAVGTPYEQYF
NA	TRBV29-1	TRBJ2-1	CSVVPVGQGGYNEQFF
NA	TRBV5-4	TRBJ1-4	CASSLGGANEKLFF
NA	TRBV11-1	TRBJ2-3	CASSLARTGPPSTDTQYF
NA	TRBV28	TRBJ2-4	CASSLGGNIQYF
NA	TRBV5-1	TRBJ1-1	CASSPMDRDTEAFF